This TCR beta chain was identified during a study of shared clonotypes between healthy human individuals (dated by TCRdb to about 2020). Regarding the study in general: The cohort comprised two women and a few men aged 18 to 49 years. For each donor, CD4 naive and CD4 memory were each given three plates, CD8 naive was given two plates, and CD8 memory was given one plate. To estimate repertoire size and how much clonotype sharing occurs between individuals, the study deeply sequenced the blood TCR repertoires of 5 or 6 healthy adults. To increase sequencing depth and limit assay-specific biases, different laboratories used diverse techniques to prepare libraries and sequence TCR repertoires. Between about 0.94 and 8.9 billion PBMCs per donor were obtained by leukapheresis. Overall results and qualifications from the work: Compared with non-shared clonotypes, the clonotypes found in all four sorted-subset donors had higher generation probabilities. Naive subsets generally had larger estimated clonotype richness than memory subsets. Around 5% of naive CD4, 3% to 3.5% of naive CD8, around 2.3% of memory CD4, and 0.4% of memory CD8 clonotypes were shared across a few donors. The small number of donors limited the genetic and exposure-history diversity represented. Based on pairwise subsampling, the degree of clonotype sharing among donors was expected to be affected by sequencing depth. Sampling was limited to blood, and TCR repertoires in tissue likely differ from TCR repertoires in blood. Incomplete sequencing was indicated by rarefaction of sorted-subset datasets, despite the large sequencing depth.

Comments on this clone: Its antigen specificity is not known. Base-call qualities are not available, and no considerably larger clone is one nucleotide away.

V is cut by 2 bases and J by 2 bases, and the space between the germline ends is 12 bases. The CDR3 runs 15 amino acids, cysteine and phenylalanine included. The read is trimmed to its CDR3 DNA, 45 bases read in frame from base 1. The CDR1 and CDR2 encoded by the germline V gene (reference sequence) are SGHNT and YYREEE. Using the deep immunoSEQ assay, TCR CDR3 regions were amplified from genomic DNA by multiplex PCR. For each cell subset, the extracted genomic DNA was distributed evenly across all wells of several immunoSEQ 96-well plates, and each plate served as one replicate. For sorted subsets, 200 to 250 ng of genomic DNA, equivalent to tens of thousands of T cell genomes, went into each replicate PCR. Purified libraries were quantified with a Qubit 3.0 fluorometer, sized on a Bioanalyzer 2100, and re-quantified with the KAPA Library Quantification kit. Each immunoSEQ 96-well plate was sequenced on its own single-read 150-cycle Illumina NextSeq 550 flow cell. The source study handled its data this way. The immunoSEQ output contained only junctional sequences without quality scores, so filtering could not match that applied to full-length reads. To assign V/J genes and CDR3, sequences were annotated against IMGT germline references using PyIR, a Python wrapper for IgBLAST v1.9. Reads were filtered out if the reads had weak V/J assignments (E-value above 1e-6), no CDR3, stop codons, out-of-frame junctions, or ambiguous translated residues. V3J clonotypes were defined by identical inferred V gene, J gene, and CDR3 amino acid sequence. Percentage overlap between repertoires was calculated by dividing the number of shared unique clonotypes by the size of the smaller repertoire. Repertoire richness was assessed with RTK rarefaction, the Chao1 estimator, and Recon v2.1 estimates of unobserved clonotypes. Generation probabilities for all TCRbeta clonotypes obtained by the gDNA method from a handful of donors were computed using OLGA. Drawn from immuneACCESS, this table holds only the in-frame rearrangements with V and J called that TCRdb kept. Clones are partly lost; checked studies trace under half to an unresolved V gene and leave the rest unexplained. Clone size and the V and J calls come from that table; the DNA yielded D and trimming. This sample comprises some 630,000 clones, about two thirds of them detected only once. The ten largest clones add up to roughly 1.8% of the sample.

Healthy HIV-negative adults with no recently reported acute infections or vaccinations were included as donors. All donors were Caucasian adults living in Nashville, Tennessee, USA. CD4+ T cells were enriched by magnetic negative selection; naive cells were then positively selected on CD45RA, and the negative fraction formed the memory subset. After blood collection by leukapheresis, PBMCs were isolated using Ficoll-Histopaque density gradient centrifugation and then cryopreserved in the vapor phase of liquid nitrogen. Purity and quantity of every magnetically sorted T cell population were checked by analytical flow cytometry. Genomic DNA was isolated from each sorted fraction and quantified by UV absorbance on a Nanodrop 2000c.

The source of this sequence is a woman aged 25 to 39 in good health. The chain uses TRBV5-4 and TRBJ2-3, with the D gene call left open. The specimen was memory CD4+ T cells sorted from blood. The intended sense of this specimen's cell subset or site label: CD45RA-negative fraction. The sequenced DNA is TGTGCCAGCAGCTTATTACAGCAGAACACAGATACGCAGTATTTT. This translates into CASSLLQQNTDTQYF.